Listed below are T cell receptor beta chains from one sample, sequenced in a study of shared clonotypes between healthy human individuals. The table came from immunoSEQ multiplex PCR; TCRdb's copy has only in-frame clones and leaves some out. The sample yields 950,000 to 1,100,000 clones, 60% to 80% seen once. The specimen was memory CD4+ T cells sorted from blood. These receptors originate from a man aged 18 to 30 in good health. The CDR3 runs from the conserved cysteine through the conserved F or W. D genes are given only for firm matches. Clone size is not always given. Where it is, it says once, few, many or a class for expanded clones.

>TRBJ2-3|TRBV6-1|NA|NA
TGTGCCAGCAGTGTACGGAACACAGATACGCAGTATTTT
CASSVRNTDTQYF
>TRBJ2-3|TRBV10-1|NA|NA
TGCGCCAGCAGTGAATCATACACAGATACGCAGTATTTT
CASSESYTDTQYF
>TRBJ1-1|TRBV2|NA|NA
TGTGCCAGCAGGGGACGGGGGATGAACACTGAAGCTTTCTTT
CASRGRGMNTEAFF
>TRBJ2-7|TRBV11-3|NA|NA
TGTGCCAGCAGCCCCCAGGGTGCCGGCGACGAGCAGTACTTC
CASSPQGAGDEQYF
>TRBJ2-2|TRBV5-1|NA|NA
TGCGCCAGCAGCAAACAGATTTTCTCGAACACCGGGGAGCTGTTTTTT
CASSKQIFSNTGELFF
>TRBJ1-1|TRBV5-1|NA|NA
TGCGCCAGCAGCACCCGAGGGGGGAACACTGAAGCTTTCTTT
CASSTRGGNTEAFF
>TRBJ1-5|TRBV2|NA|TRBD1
TGTGCCAGCAGCGAGCTACAGGGGGGAAATCAGCCCCAGCATTTT
CASSELQGGNQPQHF
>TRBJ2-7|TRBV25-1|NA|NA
TGTGCCAGCGGATTGTCCGGGACACCTTCCTACGAGCAGTACTTC
CASGLSGTPSYEQYF
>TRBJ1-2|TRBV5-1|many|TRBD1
TGCGCCAGCAGCTCTTCCGGGACAGGGAACTATGGCTACACCTTC
CASSSSGTGNYGYTF
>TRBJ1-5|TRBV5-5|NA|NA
TGTGCCAGCAGCCTCACCCAGGGCCACTGGCAGCCCCAGCATTTT
CASSLTQGHWQPQHF
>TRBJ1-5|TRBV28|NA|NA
TGTGCCAGCAGTTTACTTTCGGGTCTTCAGCCCCAGCATTTT
CASSLLSGLQPQHF
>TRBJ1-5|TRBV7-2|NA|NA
TGTGCCAGCAGCTCCGCCCGGGGCCCCGGGGGCAATCAGCCCCAGCATTTT
CASSSARGPGGNQPQHF
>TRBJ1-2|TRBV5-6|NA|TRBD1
TGTGCCAGCAGCTCGGGACAGGGTTTAAGTGGCTACACCTTC
CASSSGQGLSGYTF
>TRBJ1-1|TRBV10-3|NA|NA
TGTGCCATCAGTGAAGGATCGGGGGCGCCCACTGAAGCTTTCTTT
CAISEGSGAPTEAFF
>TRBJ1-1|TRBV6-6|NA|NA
TGTGCCACCACGGGGGGAGGACGAATGAACACTGAAGCTTTCTTT
CATTGGGRMNTEAFF
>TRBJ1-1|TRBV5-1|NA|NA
TGCGCCAGCAGCTGGGATGCAAGCACTGAAGCTTTCTTT
CASSWDASTEAFF
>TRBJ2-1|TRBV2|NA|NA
TGTGCCAGCAGTCAACTAGGCAATGAGCAGTTCTTC
CASSQLGNEQFF
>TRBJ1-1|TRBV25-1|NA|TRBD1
TGTGCCAGCAGTGGACACAGGGGAGGGATAACGGACACTGAAGCTTTCTTT
CASSGHRGGITDTEAFF
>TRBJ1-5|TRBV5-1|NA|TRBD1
TGCGCCAGCAGCTTTGAACAGGGGGATCAGCCCCAGCATTTT
CASSFEQGDQPQHF
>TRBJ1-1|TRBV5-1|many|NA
TGCGCCAGCAGCTCCGGAGAAAAGAACACTGAAGCTTTCTTT
CASSSGEKNTEAFF
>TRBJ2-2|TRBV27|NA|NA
TGTGCCAGCAGTTGGGTCGGCGGGGAGCTGTTTTTT
CASSWVGGELFF
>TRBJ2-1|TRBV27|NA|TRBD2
TGTGCCAGCATGCTAGCGGGAGCCCCCGTCGGTGAGCAGTTCTTC
CASMLAGAPVGEQFF
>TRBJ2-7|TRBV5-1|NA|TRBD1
TGCGCCAGCAGCATCACGACAGGGGAATACGAGCAGTACTTC
CASSITTGEYEQYF
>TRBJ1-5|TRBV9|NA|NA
TGTGCCAGCAGCTCGACCGGGGGTTGGAATCAGCCCCAGCATTTT
CASSSTGGWNQPQHF
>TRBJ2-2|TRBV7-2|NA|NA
TGTGCCAGCAGCACGGCAAACACCGGGGAGCTGTTTTTT
CASSTANTGELFF
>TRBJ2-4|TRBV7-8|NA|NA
TGTGCCAGCAGCTTAGGTGGGTCCGGGGACGGAAACATTCAGTACTTC
CASSLGGSGDGNIQYF
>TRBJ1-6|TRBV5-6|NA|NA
TGTGCCAGCAACTTAGGAAATTCACCCCTCCACTTT
CASNLGNSPLHF
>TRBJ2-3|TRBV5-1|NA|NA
TGCGCCAGCAGCCGGGACACAGGCACAGATACGCAGTATTTT
CASSRDTGTDTQYF
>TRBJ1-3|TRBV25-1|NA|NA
TGTGCCAGCAGTCCGGGGGCCCTTGAAAACACCATATATTTT
CASSPGALENTIYF
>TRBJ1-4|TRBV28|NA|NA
TGTGCCAGCAGTTATGAGGGGATTAATGAAAAACTGTTTTTT
CASSYEGINEKLFF
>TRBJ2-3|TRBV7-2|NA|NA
TGTGCCAGCAGCTTCAGGGGGGCGACAGATACGCAGTATTTT
CASSFRGATDTQYF
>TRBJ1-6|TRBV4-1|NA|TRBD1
TGCGCCAGCAGCCGACCGGGACAGGATAATTCACCCCTCCACTTT
CASSRPGQDNSPLHF
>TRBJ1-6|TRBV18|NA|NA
TGTGCCAGCTCACCTATCCGGGCGAATAATTCACCCCTCCACTTT
CASSPIRANNSPLHF
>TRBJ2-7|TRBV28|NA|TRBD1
TGTGCCATAACCAAAGACAGGGGTTACGAGCAGTACTTC
CAITKDRGYEQYF
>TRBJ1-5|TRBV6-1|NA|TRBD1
TGTGCCAGCAGTGAAGTGACAGGGGTTCAGCCCCAGCATTTT
CASSEVTGVQPQHF
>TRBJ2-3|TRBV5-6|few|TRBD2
TGTGCCAGCAGCTTGGCCGAGGGGATAGCGGGTACGCAGTATTTT
CASSLAEGIAGTQYF
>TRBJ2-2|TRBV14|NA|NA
TGTGCCAGCAGCCCCGGGGTAGTCCCCACCGGGGAGCTGTTTTTT
CASSPGVVPTGELFF
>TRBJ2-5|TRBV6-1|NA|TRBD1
TGTGCCAGCAGTGAAGGGACAGGGGCGGAGACCCAGTACTTC
CASSEGTGAETQYF
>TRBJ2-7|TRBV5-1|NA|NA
TGCGCCAGCAGCTTGGCCCTGGCAGGGTACGAGCAGTACTTC
CASSLALAGYEQYF
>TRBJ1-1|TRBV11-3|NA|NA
TGTGCCAGCAGCTCTCACACGAACACTGAAGCTTTCTTT
CASSSHTNTEAFF
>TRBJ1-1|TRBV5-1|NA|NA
TGCGCCAGCAGCACTCGAATGAACACTGAAGCTTTCTTT
CASSTRMNTEAFF
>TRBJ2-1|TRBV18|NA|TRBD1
TGTGCCAGCTCACCTATCCGGGACAGGGTTAATGAGCAGTTCTTC
CASSPIRDRVNEQFF
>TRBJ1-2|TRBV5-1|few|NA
TGCGCCAGCAGAGAGATTAACTATGGCTACACCTTC
CASREINYGYTF
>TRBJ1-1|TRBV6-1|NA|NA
TGTGCCAGCAGTAGGGGAGGTAACACTGAAGCTTTCTTT
CASSRGGNTEAFF
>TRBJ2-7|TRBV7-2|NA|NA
TGTGCCAGCAGCTTACCCGGGGCTAACGAGCAGTACTTC
CASSLPGANEQYF
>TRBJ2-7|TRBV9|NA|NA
TGTGCCAGCAGCCTGGAGGGGGGCAACTCCTACGAGCAGTACTTC
CASSLEGGNSYEQYF
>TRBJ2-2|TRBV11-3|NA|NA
TGTGCCAGCAGTATTAACAGAGACACCGGGGAGCTGTTTTTT
CASSINRDTGELFF
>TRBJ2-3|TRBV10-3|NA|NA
TGTGCCATCAGGGGGGATGGTAGCACAGATACGCAGTATTTT
CAIRGDGSTDTQYF
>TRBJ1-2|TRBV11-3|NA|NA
TGTGCCAGCAGCTTATTTGGGGCGGCCACCTTC
CASSLFGAATF
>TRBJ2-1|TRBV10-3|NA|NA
TGTGCCATCAGTGGGGACCTTTGGGATGAGCAGTTCTTC
CAISGDLWDEQFF